The 5 T cell receptor beta chains below come from one sample, sequenced in a study of regulatory T cells in long-lasting Graves disease. Time point here: newly diagnosed GD, antithyroid drugs for less than 3 months. RNA extracted from PBMCs served as the sequencing template. Arm-PCR of CDR3 regions and iRepertoire HTBI primers were the basis on which TCR beta libraries were built. One entry per CDR3 protein, called by TCRdb with MiXCR from the multiplex PCR reads. The sample lists hundreds of thousands of distinct CDR3 sequences; 15% to 20% were seen once. A further study also used this sample, focusing on T cells in Graves' hyperthyroidism and ophthalmopathy.

The sample was peripheral blood mononuclear cells (PBMCs), taken at new diagnosis, from a patient treated with antithyroid drugs. The source is a woman aged 25-40 years with Graves disease.

This clonotype was recorded at least ten times. The V and J genes are TRBV12-3 or TRBV12-4 and TRBJ1-1, with 7 nucleotides matching TRBD1. V shed 7 bases, J shed 4 bases, and the junction held 6 bases outside the gene matches. CDR3 length equals 13 residues. This CDR3 reads CASNLRGLTEAFF. The CDR3 nucleotides are TGTGCCAGCAACCTGAGGGGGCTCACTGAAGCTTTCTTT.

The chain is built from TRBV3-1 and TRBJ2-3; D gene uncertain. Trimming took 1 base from V and 2 from J, leaving 10 bases between them. The length of the CDR3 is 15 residues. Germline loops: CDR1 LGHDT, CDR2 YNNKEL (reference sequence). The CDR3 here is CASSQAQLVTDTQYF. As DNA, the CDR3 is TGTGCCAGCAGCCAAGCCCAGCTCGTCACAGATACGCAGTATTTT.

This clonotype occurred many times. The V gene is TRBV2, the J gene TRBJ2-1, with TRBD2 matching over 7 bases. The CDR3 sequence is 14 residues long. J was trimmed by 12 bases and V by 1 base; bases with no gene match: 9. CDR1 and CDR2 (germline): SNHLY, FYNNEI. The CDR3 here is CASSEGLAATGQFF. CDR3 nucleotides: TGTGCCAGCAGTGAAGGGCTAGCGGCTACCGGGCAGTTCTTC.

This chain joins TRBV5-1 and TRBJ2-1; the D gene could be TRBD1 or TRBD2 (5 bases each). CDR3 length: 14 residues. The germline V and J ends were trimmed by 0 bases and 7 bases, with 11 bases remaining between them. CDR1 is SGHRS, CDR2 YFSETQ, per germline. CDR3 loop: CASSLGFEGNEQFF. CDR3 in DNA: TGCGCCAGCAGCTTGGGGTTCGAGGGGAATGAGCAGTTCTTC.

This clonotype was seen many times. The CDR3 here is CASSFGRGREETQYF. CDR3 coding DNA: TGTGCCAGCAGCTTTGGGCGGGGGCGCGAGGAGACCCAGTACTTC. The J gene is TRBJ2-5, the V gene TRBV11-2, with D perhaps matching TRBD2 (7 bases). V lost 3 bases, J lost 5 bases, and 16 bases lay in between. The CDR3 has 15 residues. CDR1 SGHAT and CDR2 FQNNGV come from the germline V gene.